The 28 T cell receptor beta chains below come from one sample, sequenced in a study of radiotherapy plus CTLA-4 blockade in lung cancer (dated by TCRdb to between 2018 and 2020). Libraries were built with the immunoSEQ multiplex PCR assay. The source is immuneACCESS, and TCRdb retained only in-frame sequences with V and J called. Part of the clones is not carried over; for the studies checked, unresolved V genes explain less than half of this, and the remainder is unexplained. Recorded for this sample are around 100,000 clones; 81% of them occurred a single time. Less than 4% of the sample goes to the ten largest clones. The sequenced sample was peripheral blood, obtained from a patient treated with radiotherapy plus ipilimumab. The receptors stem from a human donor with non-small cell lung cancer that progressed on radiotherapy plus ipilimumab. Some clones in this sample may be carry-over from other donors' samples.

The V and J genes are TRBV7-9 and TRBJ2-1, with D tentatively TRBD1 or TRBD2 (5 bases each). The CDR3 is 16 residues long. Germline CDR1 SEHNR, CDR2 FQNEAQ (reference sequence). V lost 4 bases and J lost 8, with 21 bases in between. CDR3 DNA: TGTGCCAGCAGCTCGCGACTACTAGGGGTCTTGGATGAGCAGTTCTTC. Its translation is CASSSRLLGVLDEQFF. Supplemented by reference TRBV7-9 and TRBJ2-1, the full variable domain reads DTGVSQNPRHKITKRGQNVTFRCDPISEHNRLYWYRQTLGQGPEFLTYFQNEAQLEKSRLLSDRFSAERPKGSFSTLEIQRTEQGDSAMYLCASSSRLLGVLDEQFFGPGTRLTVL.

The chain employs TRBV6-1 and TRBJ2-7, with TRBD1 identical over 7 bases. The CDR3 has 14 residues. Germline V CDR1 and CDR2: MNHNS, SASEGT. Germline trimming cut 7 bases from V and 1 base from J; bases unmatched to any gene: 7. The CDR3 reads CASNKGQLSYEQYF. The CDR3 DNA is TGTGCCAGCAACAAGGGACAGTTGTCCTACGAGCAGTACTTC.

V gene TRBV4-1 combines with J gene TRBJ1-1; possibly TRBD1 for D (5 bases). The CDR3 is 15 residues long. V dropped 4 bases and J dropped 10 bases, with 22 bases sitting between them. Germline lookup yields CDR1 MGHRA and CDR2 YSYEKL. CDR3 DNA: TGCGCCAGCAGCCCCGGCGGCAGGGCCCAGGCTGGAGCTTTCTTT. Translating gives CASSPGGRAQAGAFF.

This clone occurred a few times. Other DNA sequences in this specimen translate into the identical CDR3. The chain uses TRBV29-1 and TRBJ1-2; 9 positions agree with TRBD1. Germline V gene lookup returns CDR1 SQVTM and CDR2 ANQGSEA. Germline trimming cut 6 bases from V and 5 bases from J; bases unmatched to any gene: 4. The CDR3 has 12 amino acids. The CDR3 DNA sequence: TGCAGCGTGGAGACAGGGGGTTATGGCTACACCTTC. This sequence encodes CSVETGGYGYTF. Based on the CDR3 plus reference TRBV29-1 and TRBJ1-2, the full variable domain is SAVISQKPSRDICQRGTSLTIQCQVDSQVTMMFWYRQQPGQSLTLIATANQGSEATYESGFVIDKFPISRPNLTFSTLTVSNMSPEDSSIYLCSVETGGYGYTFGSGTRLTVV.

CDR3 in DNA: TGTGCCAGCTCACCTAGACTTCAGGGGGGCAATCAGCCCCAGCATTTT. Translating gives CASSPRLQGGNQPQHF. This chain connects TRBV18 to TRBJ1-5; 7 positions agree with TRBD1. Trimming at V came to 3 bases and at J to 2 bases, leaving 7 bases not matched to a gene. The CDR3 consists of 16 residues. Germline values: CDR1 KGHSH, CDR2 LQKENI.

V is TRBV25-1 and J is TRBJ2-7; D perhaps matches TRBD1 (7 bases). This CDR3 spans 17 amino acids. Germline V gene lookup returns CDR1 MGHDK and CDR2 SYGVNS. The ends were cut back, 2 bases at V and 0 bases at J, with 17 bases in the middle. In nucleotides, the CDR3 is TGTGCCAGCAGTGAAGCGGGACAGCGGGCACGCTCCTACGAGCAGTACTTC. The encoded protein is CASSEAGQRARSYEQYF.

The rearrangement joins TRBV6-6 to TRBJ2-7; weak D call: TRBD1 (6 bases). Germline assignment: CDR1 MNHNY and CDR2 SVGAGI (reference sequence). This CDR3 contains 16 residues. The ends were cut back, 0 bases at V and 1 base at J, with 13 bases in the middle. DNA of the CDR3: TGTGCCAGCAGTTACTCGAGGGCAGGGGCGTCCTACGAGCAGTACTTC. This gives the protein CASSYSRAGASYEQYF.

J is TRBJ2-3 and V is TRBV13, with 9 nucleotides matching TRBD2. This CDR3 region has 16 residues. V was pared by 2 bases and J by 0 bases, with 3 bases of the junction left unmatched. Germline CDR1 PRHDT, CDR2 FYEKMQ (reference sequence). CDR3: CASSLRAGGSTDTQYF. CDR3 DNA: TGTGCCAGCAGCTTACGGGCGGGGGGGAGCACAGATACGCAGTATTTT.

By sample fraction, this clone is medium-sized. The J gene is TRBJ2-3, the V gene TRBV6-4, with 8 positions matching TRBD2. The CDR3 is 14 residues long. Germline V lookup: CDR1 MRHNA, CDR2 SNTAGT. The ends lost 3 bases at V and 4 bases at J; junction bases unmatched: 3. The CDR3 loop reads CASSEAGAADTQYF. CDR3 in DNA: TGTGCCAGCAGTGAAGCGGGGGCGGCAGATACGCAGTATTTT.

The chain uses TRBV5-1 and TRBJ1-6; TRBD1 aligns across 9 bases. V was clipped by 0 bases and J by 9 bases; unmatched bases: 7. This CDR3 is built from 16 residues. CDR1 SGHRS and CDR2 YFSETQ come from the germline V gene. This CDR3 is CASSLAGQGSFSPLHF. The CDR3 region has the DNA TGCGCCAGCAGCTTGGCCGGACAGGGGAGTTTTTCACCCCTCCACTTT. Full variable domain (rest looked up from reference TRBV5-1 and TRBJ1-6): KAGVTQTPRYLIKTRGQQVTLSCSPISGHRSVSWYQQTPGQGLQFLFEYFSETQRNKGNFPGRFSGRQFSNSRSEMNVSTLELGDSALYLCASSLAGQGSFSPLHFGNGTRLTVT.

V and J are TRBV5-4 and TRBJ1-1; D possibly corresponds to TRBD1 (5 bases). Germline V lookup: CDR1 SGHNT, CDR2 YYREEE (reference sequence). Trimming pared 1 base from V and 1 base from J, leaving 11 bases between. CDR3 length: 15 amino acids. CDR3 DNA: TGTGCCAGCAGCTTGAGTGGGGGAAGGAACACTGAAGCTTTCTTT. Its translation: CASSLSGGRNTEAFF.

The chain employs TRBV18 and TRBJ2-1; no clear D gene. Germline loops: CDR1 KGHSH, CDR2 LQKENI. The V and J ends lost 0 bases and 5 bases respectively, with 8 bases between them. The CDR3 totals 14 residues. CDR3 region: CASSPPIGNNEQFF. The CDR3 region has the DNA TGTGCCAGCTCACCACCGATTGGCAACAATGAGCAGTTCTTC.

This clone was seen more than once but under ten times. An end of the junction differs from the germline gene, which may be a read error. The genes are TRBV19 and TRBJ2-1, with D maybe TRBD2 (6 bases). Germline CDR1 reads LNHDA; CDR2 reads SQIVND (reference sequence). This CDR3 has 14 residues. CDR3 loop: CASSISQVPTSTIF. The CDR3 DNA reads TGTGCCAGTAGTATATCCCAGGTCCCGACTAGTACGATCTTC.

V and J are TRBV4-1 and TRBJ1-3; weak D call: TRBD1 (5 bases). The V end was cut by 4 bases, the J end by 3 bases, with 19 bases between. The CDR3 length is 17 residues. Germline loops: CDR1 MGHRA, CDR2 YSYEKL. This CDR3 is CASSRPGDPGGGNTIYF. DNA of the CDR3: TGCGCCAGCAGCCGGCCTGGTGACCCCGGGGGTGGAAACACCATATATTTT.

The rearrangement links TRBV29-1 to TRBJ2-3; 15 nucleotides align to TRBD2. Trimming at V came to 6 bases and at J to 5 bases, leaving 9 bases not matched to a gene. In germline, CDR1 is SQVTM, CDR2 ANQGSEA. The CDR3 is 16 residues long. The CDR3 protein is CSVVGTSGGRGDTQYF. CDR3 nucleotides: TGCAGCGTCGTCGGGACTAGCGGGGGGCGCGGAGATACGCAGTATTTT.

There are a few counts of this clone. This sequence joins TRBV21-1 and TRBJ2-1; whether TRBD1, the table's D call, matches the DNA was not checked. TRBV21-1 is a listed pseudogene. This CDR3 comprises 16 residues. CDR3 in DNA: TGTGCCAGCAGCCTGGGACATGAGAGCTCCTACAATGAGCAGTTCTTC. It encodes CASSLGHESSYNEQFF.

The J gene is TRBJ2-5, the V gene TRBV20-1, with 8 positions matching TRBD2. Germline V gene sequence: CDR1 DFQATT, CDR2 SNEGSKA (reference sequence). The CDR3 totals 11 residues. The J segment lost 10 bases and the V segment lost 5 bases, leaving 6 bases of the junction unmatched. CDR3 loop: CSARTSPFQYF. CDR3 coding DNA: TGCAGTGCTCGGACTAGCCCATTCCAGTACTTC.

This rearrangement joins TRBV6-6 to TRBJ2-1; TRBD2 might be the D (5 bases). V was shortened by 6 bases and J by 2 bases, with 14 bases between the two germline ends. The germline V gene has CDR1 MNHNY and CDR2 SVGAGI (reference sequence). The CDR3 extends over 15 amino acids. CDR3 in amino acids: CASRPLDSAYNEQFF. The DNA for the CDR3 is TGTGCCAGCAGACCACTAGACTCCGCCTACAATGAGCAGTTCTTC.

In this sample, this clone turned up once. The J gene is TRBJ2-7, the V gene TRBV7-2, with D perhaps TRBD1 or TRBD2 (5 bases each). This CDR3 contains 13 residues. Germline V CDR1 and CDR2: SGHTA, FQGNSA. V was cut by 5 bases and J by 8 bases, with 16 bases left in between. CDR3 region: CASSPQGWGQQYF. The CDR3 region has the DNA TGTGCCAGCAGCCCTCAGGGTTGGGGACAGCAGTACTTC.

This chain uses TRBV7-8 with TRBJ2-1, with 11 bases matching TRBD2. The J segment lost 3 bases and the V segment lost 5 bases, leaving 3 bases of the junction unmatched. This CDR3 has 15 amino acids. Germline loops: CDR1 SGHVS, CDR2 FQNEAQ. This CDR3 reads CASSATSGDYNEQFF. The CDR3 DNA is TGTGCCAGCAGCGCGACTAGCGGGGACTACAATGAGCAGTTCTTC.

The CDR3 bases are TGTGCCAGCTCCCTGCAGGGGCCCGGGGAGGTCCTGACTTTC. Translation: CASSLQGPGEVLTF. V is TRBV7-9 and J is TRBJ2-6, with D perhaps TRBD1 (6 bases). CDR3 length: 14 amino acids. Germline V gene data show CDR1 as SEHNR and CDR2 as FQNEAQ (reference sequence). V shed 8 bases and J shed 13 bases, with 21 bases lying between them.

J is TRBJ2-7 and V is TRBV27; tentative D call: TRBD2 (7 bases). V was pared by 0 bases and J by 0 bases, with 12 bases between. The CDR3 contains 16 residues. Germline CDR1 reads MNHEY; CDR2 reads SMNVEV (reference sequence). CDR3 loop: CASSLSAGARSYEQYF. As DNA, the CDR3 is TGTGCCAGCAGTTTATCCGCGGGGGCCCGCTCCTACGAGCAGTACTTC.

This clone was seen just once. V and J are TRBV2 and TRBJ2-7, with D maybe TRBD1 (5 bases). Between the trimmed V and J ends, which lost 6 bases and 2 bases, there was a span of 8 bases. Germline V CDR1 and CDR2: SNHLY, FYNNEI. This CDR3 contains 12 residues. The CDR3 reads CASRRQTYEQYF. The CDR3 bases are TGTGCCAGCAGGCGACAGACCTACGAGCAGTACTTC.

Of note for this clone: A far larger clone differs by one base, so this is likely a read error. The rearrangement uses TRBV4-2 and TRBJ1-5, with 7 bases aligning to TRBD1. J lost 5 bases, V lost 4 bases, and 2 bases had no gene match. CDR1 LGHNA and CDR2 YNFKEQ come from the germline V gene. The CDR3 extends over 13 amino acids. The CDR3 region has the DNA TGTGCCAGCAGCCGACAGGGTTATCAGCCCCAGCATTTT. This encodes CASSRQGYQPQHF.

This rearrangement joins TRBV5-6 to TRBJ2-7, with unresolved D. Germline CDR1 reads SGHDT; CDR2 reads YYEEEE. This CDR3 has 13 amino acids. V lost 3 bases to trimming and J lost 2 bases, with 9 bases between them. CDR3 sequence (DNA): TGTGCCAGCAGCTCCCTTGTTACCTACGAGCAGTACTTC. Its protein is CASSSLVTYEQYF.

The V gene is TRBV5-1, the J gene TRBJ1-1, with D perhaps TRBD1 (6 bases). This CDR3 has 14 amino acids. The germline V and J ends were trimmed by 4 bases and 5 bases, with 15 bases remaining between them. The germline gives CDR1 SGHRS, CDR2 YFSETQ. The CDR3 sequence: CASSPGAGWTEAFF. The CDR3 nucleotides read TGCGCCAGCAGCCCGGGGGCAGGGTGGACTGAAGCTTTCTTT.

The chain carries TRBV5-1 and TRBJ1-3, with 7 bases lining up with TRBD1. The CDR3 loop spans 15 amino acids. Germline loops: CDR1 SGHRS, CDR2 YFSETQ. V shed 4 bases and J 2 bases; nucleotides not matched to a gene: 6. CDR3 sequence reads: CASSLHTGAGNTIYF. The CDR3 DNA reads TGCGCCAGCAGCCTCCACACAGGGGCTGGAAACACCATATATTTT.

Remarks on this clone: The germline gene is not matched at one end of the junction; a read error may be the cause. The chain recombines TRBV7-7 with TRBJ2-1; 7 positions agree with TRBD1. Germline CDR1 is SSHAT and CDR2 is FNYEAQ (reference sequence). The CDR3 sequence is 15 residues long. The CDR3 is CASSLTGSSYNEQFF. CDR3 DNA sequence: TGTGCTAGCAGCTTGACAGGGAGCTCCTACAATGAGCAGTTCTTC.